This T cell receptor beta chain was recovered during a study of graft-versus-host responses after intestinal transplantation. There were approximately 200,000 CFSE-labeled responder cells plated together with approximately 200,000 irradiated, violet-dye-labeled stimulator cells. Only in-frame clones appear in the TCRdb table, and some are missing; sequencing was by immunoSEQ multiplex PCR. Of roughly 7,000 clones listed, 20% to 30% were seen once; the top ten hold 4% to 5%. CDR3 length: 16 amino acids. V lost 7 bases, J lost 5 bases, and 16 bases stayed unmatched. The germline CDR1 and CDR2 sequences are SGHAT and FQNNGV.

The sample was alloreactive CD4+ T cells from a mixed lymphocyte reaction culture, taken before intestinal transplant. This sample's subset: CFSE-low proliferating T cells sorted from roughly six-day pre-transplant mixed lymphocyte reaction (GvH or HvG direction). This chain joins TRBV11-2 and TRBJ2-5, with 7 bases lining up with TRBD2. The TCR was taken from a human patient who received an intestinal transplant. The CDR3 region is CASTSRGEAGWETQYF. CDR3 DNA sequence: TGTGCCAGCACCTCTCGGGGGGAGGCCGGGTGGGAGACCCAGTACTTC.